Listed below are T cell receptor beta chains from one sample, sequenced in a study of cytomegalovirus exposure and HLA in healthy donors. The method was immunoSEQ multiplex PCR; TCRdb's version includes in-frame clones alone and lacks a portion of them. The table lists around 40,000 clones, with 8.9% in the top ten. Specimen: PBMCs. The receptor set was obtained from a middle-aged man in good health and CMV-seropositive. Both conserved end residues are part of each CDR3. The D gene is left open where the match is weak.

J gene | V gene | D gene | CDR3 DNA | CDR3 protein
TRBJ2-7 | TRBV7-9 | TRBD2 | TGTGCCAGCAGCTTGTCCAGCGGGAGAAGCGAGCAGTACTTC | CASSLSSGRSEQYF
TRBJ2-3 | TRBV28 | NA | TGTGCCAGCAGATGGGCAGGTAGCACAGATACGCAGTATTTT | CASRWAGSTDTQYF
TRBJ2-5 | TRBV29-1 | NA | TGCAGCGTTCGCCGGGACCAAGAGACCCAGTACTTC | CSVRRDQETQYF
TRBJ2-7 | TRBV5-4 | TRBD2 | TGTGCCAGCAGCAGACTAGCGGGAGAGGGCGAGCAGTACTTC | CASSRLAGEGEQYF
TRBJ1-1 | TRBV5-6 | NA | TGTGCCAGCAGCTTAGGTGGACTGAGTTACACTGAAGCTTTCTTT | CASSLGGLSYTEAFF
TRBJ1-4 | TRBV6-6 | NA | TGTGCCAGCGGCTCTCCGTCCCGACCCAGGGAAAAACTGTTTTTT | CASGSPSRPREKLFF
TRBJ1-1 | TRBV5-4 | NA | TGTGCCAGCAGCCCGGCGGGGGGCGTACTGAACACTGAAGCTTTCTTT | CASSPAGGVLNTEAFF
TRBJ2-7 | TRBV27 | NA | TGTGCCAGCAGTTTCAGCGAGCAGTACTTC | CASSFSEQYF
TRBJ1-1 | TRBV30 | NA | TGTGCCTGGAGTCCCCAGGGAAACGGTGAAGCTTTCTTT | CAWSPQGNGEAFF
TRBJ1-1 | TRBV28 | TRBD1 | TGTGCCAGCCTGGGGTATGGGACAGGGGGCCCTTTGAACACTGAAGCTTTCTTT | CASLGYGTGGPLNTEAFF
TRBJ2-7 | TRBV5-1 | NA | TGCGCCAGCAGCTTGGTTACGGGGACCTACGAGCAGTACTTC | CASSLVTGTYEQYF
TRBJ1-2 | TRBV27 | TRBD1 | TGTGCCAGCAGTATAAGGACAGGGTTCGGCGGCTACACCTTC | CASSIRTGFGGYTF
TRBJ2-7 | TRBV7-2 | TRBD2 | TGTGCCAGCAGCTTATTTCTAGCGGGAGCTAGGGAGCAGTACTTC | CASSLFLAGAREQYF
TRBJ2-1 | TRBV7-2 | NA | TGTGCCAGCCTCCAAGCGGGTCTTCGGCAGTTCTTC | CASLQAGLRQFF
TRBJ2-3 | TRBV13 | TRBD1 | TGTGCCAGCAGCCCACAGGGGGCTGATACGCAGTATTTT | CASSPQGADTQYF